The 22 T cell receptor beta chains reported below all come from one sample, sequenced in a study of post-analysis software for immune sequencing data. Overall study findings and caveats: Elevated frequency relative to controls characterized several TRBV segments in patients, TRBV5-6, TRBV5-1 and TRBV20-1 among them.

These TCRs are of unknown antigen specificity. Unique molecular identifiers had been added to the TCR beta cDNA libraries. Each CDR3 protein gets one entry after TCRdb re-called the PCR reads with MiXCR. The sample has 800,000 to 950,000 distinct CDR3 sequences; roughly half are singletons. Sample: blood. All receptors come from a girl between 10 and 17 years old with multiple sclerosis.

V gene TRBV20-1 combines with J gene TRBJ2-7; D is unresolved. The germline CDR1 and CDR2 sequences are DFQATT and SNEGSKA (reference sequence). V shed 6 bases and J shed 5 bases, with 11 bases lying between them. The CDR3 is made up of 11 amino acids. The CDR3 DNA is TGCAGTGCCGCCTTCCGCGACGAGCAGTACTTC. Translating it yields CSAAFRDEQYF.

This clonotype has a handful of counts. This rearrangement joins TRBV20-1 to TRBJ1-5; 7 bases agree with TRBD1. The germline V gene encodes CDR1 DFQATT and CDR2 SNEGSKA (reference sequence). CDR3 size: 13 residues. The V gene end was trimmed by 3 bases and the J gene end by 4 bases; junction bases not matched to a gene: 3. The CDR3 protein is CSASDRANQPQHF. For the CDR3, the DNA is TGCAGTGCTAGTGACAGGGCAAATCAGCCCCAGCATTTT.

This chain connects TRBV7-2 to TRBJ1-2; D gene unclear. Trimming cost V 2 bases and J 1 base, with 11 bases left between them. Germline CDR1 SGHTA, CDR2 FQGNSA. The CDR3 extends over 15 amino acids. The CDR3 protein is CASSLMGQINYGYTF. CDR3 DNA sequence: TGTGCCAGCAGCTTAATGGGCCAGATTAACTATGGCTACACCTTC.

The chain joins TRBV20-1 to TRBJ2-7; D possibly corresponds to TRBD1 (5 bases). V was clipped by 3 bases and J by 0 bases, with 9 bases between them. The CDR3 spans 13 residues. Germline CDR1 and CDR2: DFQATT and SNEGSKA (reference sequence). This CDR3 reads CSASWGNSYEQYF. CDR3 coding DNA: TGCAGTGCTAGTTGGGGCAACTCCTACGAGCAGTACTTC.

CDR3 nucleotide sequence: TGTGCCAGCAGCTTGACCGGGCTAAGCTCTGGGGCCAACGTCCTGACTTTC. Its translation is CASSLTGLSSGANVLTF. This rearrangement joins TRBV5-5 to TRBJ2-6, with no clear D. The germline CDR1 and CDR2 sequences are SGHKS and YYEKEE (reference sequence). CDR3 length: 17 residues. V was clipped by 1 base and J by 0 bases, with 11 bases between them.

The V gene is TRBV7-3, the J gene TRBJ2-5; 10 bases are a match to TRBD2. The CDR3 has 13 residues. Germline V CDR1 and CDR2: SGHTA, FQGTGA. With V trimmed by 8 bases and J by 4 bases, 4 bases remained unmatched. The CDR3: CASASGSRETQYF. In DNA, the CDR3 is TGTGCCAGCGCTAGCGGGAGTCGAGAGACCCAGTACTTC.

This clonotype appeared many times. This chain joins TRBV7-8 and TRBJ2-3; TRBD1 aligns across 8 bases. Trimming took 5 bases from V and 4 from J; bases not matched to a gene: 11. This CDR3 is built from 16 residues. Germline values: CDR1 SGHVS, CDR2 FQNEAQ. DNA of the CDR3: TGTGCCAGCAGCCCGAACGGCAGGGGGCAAGCAGATACGCAGTATTTT. As protein: CASSPNGRGQADTQYF.

The chain combines TRBV7-2 with TRBJ2-4, with TRBD1 matching over 8 bases. With the DNA end fitting TRBJ2-7 better, the J assignment may be wrong. The CDR3 contains 14 residues. Germline CDR1 is SGHTA and CDR2 is FQGNSA. The CDR3 loop is CASSLIGQGVEQYF. The CDR3 bases are TGTGCCAGCAGCTTAATCGGACAGGGAGTCGAGCAGTACTTC.

This clonotype showed up just a few times. This chain connects TRBV20-1 to TRBJ2-7; 7 bases align to TRBD2. Unmatched junction bases numbered 3, after V lost 0 bases and J lost 7 bases. The CDR3 extends over 12 amino acids. Germline CDR1 DFQATT, CDR2 SNEGSKA (reference sequence). CDR3 sequence: CSAREGGVEQYF. The CDR3 bases are TGCAGTGCTAGAGAGGGGGGGGTTGAGCAGTACTTC.

In its sample, this clonotype was seen a few times. The gene calls are TRBV12-5 and TRBJ2-7; the D is unclear. The CDR3 is made up of 14 amino acids. Trimming took off 7 bases at V and 0 bases at J, with 13 bases between the two ends. Per germline, CDR1 LGHNT and CDR2 FRNRAP. CDR3 nucleotides: TGTGCTAGTGCCCCTCGACTGAGCTCCTACGAGCAGTACTTC. Its protein is CASAPRLSSYEQYF.

The chain recombines TRBV4-2 with TRBJ2-3; D may be TRBD2 (6 bases). CDR1 and CDR2 from the germline V gene are LGHNA and YNFKEQ. V was clipped by 1 base and J by 4 bases, with 12 bases between them. The CDR3 extends over 15 amino acids. CDR3 in amino acids: CASSQVTGVADTQYF. CDR3 DNA: TGTGCCAGCAGCCAAGTAACGGGAGTCGCAGATACGCAGTATTTT.

This clonotype has only a few counts. The V gene is TRBV6-6, the J gene TRBJ2-7; 8 bases agree with TRBD1. The CDR3 covers 13 residues. Germline V gene lookup returns CDR1 MNHNY and CDR2 SVGAGI (reference sequence). V dropped 7 bases and J dropped 7; count of bases not matched to a gene: 9. The CDR3 loop reads CASNQYTGGEQYF. The CDR3 DNA reads TGTGCCAGCAATCAGTACACAGGGGGTGAGCAGTACTTC.

The V and J genes are TRBV9 and TRBJ1-2; D remains ambiguous. There are 15 residues in the CDR3. The V gene's germline CDR1 is SGDLS and CDR2 YYNGEE. Trimming cost V 1 base and J 4 bases, with 14 bases left between them. CDR3 sequence (DNA): TGTGCCAGCAGCGTACGTCAGACCCAAAGCTATGGCTACACCTTC. This sequence encodes CASSVRQTQSYGYTF.

The chain uses TRBV7-3 and TRBJ2-3; the match to TRBD2 covers 10 bases. Germline CDR1 and CDR2: SGHTA and FQGTGA. The CDR3 has 14 amino acids. After removal of 5 bases from V and 11 bases from J, the junction contained 10 bases not matched to a gene. The CDR3 DNA follows: TGTGCCAGCAGCCCCGTACTAGCGGGGAGGGAGCAGTATTTT. Protein product: CASSPVLAGREQYF.

Comments on this clonotype: The junction and the germline gene differ at one end; a read error may be behind it. The gene calls are TRBV29-1 and TRBJ2-7, with 9 bases fitting TRBD2. Germline V gives CDR1 SQVTM, CDR2 ANQGSEA. This CDR3 has 15 residues. In DNA form, the CDR3 reads TGCAGCGTGGAAGACTGGCGGGGGGGCGACTACGAGCAGTACTTC. Protein product: CSVEDWRGGDYEQYF.

V and J are TRBV5-1 and TRBJ2-7, with 8 nucleotides matching TRBD2. With V trimmed by 6 bases and J by 0 bases, 8 bases remained unmatched. Germline V gene sequence: CDR1 SGHRS, CDR2 YFSETQ. This CDR3 has 15 amino acids. The CDR3 DNA follows: TGCGCCAGCAACTACACGGGGGGGAGCTCCTACGAGCAGTACTTC. Translated: CASNYTGGSSYEQYF.

The chain couples TRBV4-1 to TRBJ2-3; D remains unclear. CDR1 MGHRA and CDR2 YSYEKL come from the germline V gene. Trimming shortened V by 0 bases and J by 2 bases, and 6 bases separated the two germline ends. The CDR3 has 14 amino acids. Here the CDR3 DNA reads TGCGCCAGCAGCCAAGATCACCCCACAGATACGCAGTATTTT. This gives the protein CASSQDHPTDTQYF.

The J gene is TRBJ2-4, the V gene TRBV6-6, with 7 nucleotides matching TRBD2. Germline lookup yields CDR1 MNHNY and CDR2 SVGAGI (reference sequence). This CDR3 is 16 amino acids long. With 7 bases clipped from V and 3 bases from J, the junction kept 12 bases outside the gene matches. The CDR3: CASTPPLAGDKNIQYF. The CDR3 DNA sequence: TGTGCCAGCACTCCCCCGCTGGCGGGAGACAAAAACATTCAGTACTTC.

This sequence joins TRBV5-1 and TRBJ2-4, with D possibly TRBD2 on 5 matching bases. V was pared by 1 base and J by 13 bases, with 12 bases between. The CDR3 is 12 residues long. From germline, CDR1 is SGHRS and CDR2 YFSETQ. CDR3 sequence (DNA): TGCGCCAGCAGCTTGCAATGTGGGGAGCAGTACTTC. As protein: CASSLQCGEQYF.

The rearrangement uses TRBV5-1 and TRBJ2-1; TRBD2 aligns across 7 bases. V shed 4 bases and J 0 bases; nucleotides not matched to a gene: 7. The V gene's germline CDR1 is SGHRS and CDR2 YFSETQ. The CDR3 spans 16 residues. Here the CDR3 reads CASSPKIAGSYNEQFF. DNA for the CDR3: TGCGCCAGCAGCCCAAAAATAGCGGGCTCCTACAATGAGCAGTTCTTC.

This chain links TRBV5-1 with TRBJ2-1; 10 bases fit TRBD2. This CDR3 comprises 16 residues. Trimming at V came to 2 bases and at J to 4 bases, leaving 6 bases not matched to a gene. CDR1 SGHRS and CDR2 YFSETQ come from the germline V gene. CDR3 sequence: CASSLQAGGLYNEQFF. The DNA of the CDR3 is TGCGCCAGCAGCTTACAAGCGGGAGGGCTGTACAATGAGCAGTTCTTC.

The V and J genes are TRBV9 and TRBJ2-3; D is unresolved. CDR1 and CDR2 from the germline V gene are SGDLS and YYNGEE. Trimming shortened V by 3 bases and J by 6 bases, and 5 bases separated the two germline ends. CDR3 size: 11 residues. CDR3 sequence reads: CASSGSDTQYF. The DNA for the CDR3 is TGTGCCAGCAGCGGTTCGGATACGCAGTATTTT.